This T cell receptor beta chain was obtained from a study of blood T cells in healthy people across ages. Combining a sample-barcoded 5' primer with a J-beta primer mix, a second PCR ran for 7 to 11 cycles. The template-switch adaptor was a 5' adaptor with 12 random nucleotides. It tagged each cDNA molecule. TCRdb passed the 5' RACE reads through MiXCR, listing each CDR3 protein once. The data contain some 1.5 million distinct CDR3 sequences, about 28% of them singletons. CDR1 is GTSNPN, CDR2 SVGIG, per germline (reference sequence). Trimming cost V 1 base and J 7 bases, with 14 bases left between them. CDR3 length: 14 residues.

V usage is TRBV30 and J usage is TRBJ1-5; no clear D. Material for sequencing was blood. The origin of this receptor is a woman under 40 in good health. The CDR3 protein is CAWSGFSLGQPQHF. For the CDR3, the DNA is TGTGCCTGGAGTGGTTTCTCCCTAGGGCAGCCCCAGCATTTT.